The rows below give T cell receptor beta chains drawn from one sample of a study of T cells in Graves' hyperthyroidism and ophthalmopathy. TCRdb independently ran MiXCR on the multiplex PCR reads; one entry per CDR3 protein. There are a few hundred thousand distinct CDR3 sequences in the sample; 13% occur only once, and around 21% lies in the top ten. The sequenced sample consisted of blood. Receptor source: a man younger than 40 with Graves' hyperthyroidism that later progressed to Graves' ophthalmopathy. Both conserved end residues are trimmed from each CDR3. Fields, in order: J gene, V gene, CDR3 protein.

TRBJ2-3,TRBV11-2,ASSLGGGSTDTQY
TRBJ2-7,TRBV5-6,ASSSARAFQLGEQY
TRBJ2-5,TRBV9,ASSVGTSGGLIRETQY
TRBJ1-3,TRBV5-1,ASSPYGDSGNTIY
TRBJ1-3,TRBV12-3/TRBV12-4,ASKPDRSGNTIY
TRBJ1-2,TRBV11-3,ASSLTHFTVSNYGYT
TRBJ2-1,TRBV6-1,ASIPGRLAGGSYNEQF
TRBJ1-1,TRBV5-1,ASSLVVSMNTEAF
TRBJ1-2,TRBV20-1,SARGTYGYT
TRBJ1-1,TRBV7-9,ASSVGRLDTEAF
TRBJ1-6,TRBV28,ASSSAQGYNSPLH
TRBJ2-3,TRBV7-8,ASSPREGRTDTQY
TRBJ2-5,TRBV3-1,ASSPQVGRETQY
TRBJ2-1,TRBV6-5,ASSYSGHYNEQF
TRBJ2-1,TRBV30,AWSLGVSEQF
TRBJ1-6,TRBV12-3/TRBV12-4,ASSRHPSNSPLH
TRBJ1-1,TRBV5-1,ASRTTMGTEAF
TRBJ2-1,TRBV6-1,ASSESWGRVSEQF
TRBJ2-3,TRBV4-1,ASSQIHGYTQY
TRBJ2-3,TRBV6-2/TRBV6-3,ASSYISLTDTQY
TRBJ2-4,TRBV29-1,SVGPPGGGSRDIQY
TRBJ2-1,TRBV30,AWRGTSGALNNEQF
TRBJ2-2,TRBV12-5,ASGRGRYTGELF